This section outlines one TCR beta chain sequence together with its context. What it binds is not known. This specimen belongs to a study of CD8 T cells in ankylosing spondylitis. The length of the CDR3 is 16 residues. CDR1 and CDR2 (germline): SGHTA, FQGNSA. V lost 0 bases, J lost 6 bases, and 16 bases lay in between. In TCRdb, the 5' RACE reads were re-called with MiXCR into one record per CDR3 protein. The sample lists some 840,000 distinct CDR3 sequences, about 11% seen once, with 0.45% to 0.6% in the top ten. Findings and limits, study-wide: A TCR beta motif made of several highly homologous variants seemed typical of ankylosing spondylitis blood. CD8+ by phenotype, disease-linked clones were relatively rare in peripheral blood.

Material: blood, either unsorted or a sorted T cell fraction (not recorded which). This chain links TRBV7-2 with TRBJ2-3; D gene unclear. This receptor was identified in a male donor with ankylosing spondylitis. CDR3 DNA: TGTGCCAGCAGCTTAGCGCGAAACCGCTTAAGTGATACGCAGTATTTT. It is translated as CASSLARNRLSDTQYF.